Listed here are 10 T cell receptor beta chains from one sample, sequenced in a study of blood T cell repertoires in COVID-19 (dated by TCRdb to between 2020 and 2021). Libraries came from the immunoSEQ multiplex PCR assay. Not all clones reach the TCRdb copy of this immuneACCESS table, which keeps in-frame sequences only. Checked studies attribute under half of the gap to unresolved V genes and leave the rest unexplained. The sample table holds 40,000 to 65,000 clones, of which about 86% were seen once. The ten largest clonotypes hold about 10% of the sample. The sample consisted of peripheral blood. The receptor source for this set is a man aged 65-85 years with active COVID-19.

The chain has TRBV5-4 and TRBJ1-4; possibly TRBD1 for D (5 bases). Germline V gives CDR1 SGHNT, CDR2 YYREEE (reference sequence). With 4 bases removed from V and 1 base from J, the gap between germline ends came to 11 bases. The CDR3 sequence is 15 residues long. This chain's CDR3 is CASSAGGGTNEKLFF. In nucleotides, the CDR3 is TGTGCCAGCAGCGCGGGCGGGGGAACTAATGAAAAACTGTTTTTT.

The genes are TRBV4-3 and TRBJ2-1, with D perhaps matching TRBD2 (7 bases). This CDR3 is 16 amino acids long. V was clipped by 1 base and J by 0 bases, with 10 bases between them. Germline lookup yields CDR1 LGHNA and CDR2 YSLEER. CDR3 nucleotide sequence: TGCGCCAGCAGCCAAGGAGGGGGGGCCTCCTACAATGAGCAGTTCTTC. It encodes CASSQGGGASYNEQFF.

The chain links TRBV19 to TRBJ1-4; 8 bases line up with TRBD1. The CDR3 sequence is 15 residues long. Per germline, CDR1 LNHDA and CDR2 SQIVND (reference sequence). Trimming at V came to 6 bases and at J to 8 bases, leaving 11 bases not matched to a gene. The CDR3 DNA follows: TGTGCCAGTAGCCCCTCAGGGGGCATTGGAGAAAAACTGTTTTTT. Protein product: CASSPSGGIGEKLFF.

The V call is TRBV19, the J call TRBJ1-2; D is uncertain. V lost 1 base and J lost 10, with 10 bases in between. Germline CDR1 and CDR2: LNHDA and SQIVND (reference sequence). This CDR3 is built from 12 residues. In nucleotides, the CDR3 is TGTGCCAGTAGTATAGTCGGACTCGCCTACACCTTC. This gives the protein CASSIVGLAYTF. Supplemented by reference TRBV19 and TRBJ1-2, the full variable domain reads DGGITQSPKYLFRKEGQNVTLSCEQNLNHDAMYWYRQDPGQGLRLIYYSQIVNDFQKGDIAEGYSVSREKKESFPLTVTSAQKNPTAFYLCASSIVGLAYTFGSGTRLTVV.

The chain joins TRBV3-1 (or the pseudogene TRBV3-2) to TRBJ2-5; D is possibly TRBD2 (5 bases). The CDR3 is made up of 16 amino acids. V was shortened by 3 bases and J by 2 bases, with 16 bases between the two germline ends. CDR1 LGHDT and CDR2 YNNKEL come from the germline V gene (reference sequence). CDR3 protein: CASSQGNGLSQETQYF. CDR3 DNA: TGTGCCAGCAGCCAGGGAAACGGACTTTCACAAGAGACCCAGTACTTC.

CDR3 sequence reads: CASSPTTVEYGYTF. For the CDR3, the DNA is TGTGCCAGCTCACCTACGACAGTGGAATATGGCTACACCTTC. The rearrangement uses TRBV18 and TRBJ1-2, with D maybe TRBD1 (5 bases). The length of the CDR3 is 14 residues. The V gene lost 3 bases and the J gene lost 5 bases, with 13 bases spanning the gap. Germline-derived CDR1 and CDR2 are KGHSH and LQKENI.

This chain joins TRBV21-1 and TRBJ2-3; TRBD2, as called in the table, went unchecked against the DNA. TRBV21-1 is termed a pseudogene. This CDR3 region has 16 residues. CDR3 region: CASSKASGGGTDTQYF. In nucleotides, the CDR3 is TGTGCCAGCAGCAAAGCTTCGGGGGGCGGCACAGATACGCAGTATTTT.

The V call is TRBV5-1, the J call TRBJ2-1; D gene unclear. The germline CDR1 and CDR2 sequences are SGHRS and YFSETQ. The CDR3 spans 13 residues. V shed 4 bases and J shed 4 bases, with 9 bases lying between them. The CDR3 is CASSLTGYNEQFF. The CDR3, as DNA: TGCGCCAGCAGCCTCACCGGGTACAATGAGCAGTTCTTC. The full variable domain, rest sourced from reference TRBV5-1 and TRBJ2-1, is KAGVTQTPRYLIKTRGQQVTLSCSPISGHRSVSWYQQTPGQGLQFLFEYFSETQRNKGNFPGRFSGRQFSNSRSEMNVSTLELGDSALYLCASSLTGYNEQFFGPGTRLTVL.

The chain joins TRBV30 to TRBJ2-7; the D gene is possibly TRBD2 (5 bases). The CDR3 contains 12 residues. Per the germline V gene, CDR1 is GTSNPN and CDR2 is SVGIG (reference sequence). With 0 bases removed from V and 11 bases from J, the gap between germline ends came to 14 bases. This chain's CDR3 is CAWSVRGRLKYF. CDR3 DNA sequence: TGTGCCTGGAGTGTACGAGGGCGGCTAAAGTACTTC.

This clone was observed a handful of times. V usage is TRBV15 and J usage is TRBJ1-6, with 9 bases identical to TRBD1. CDR3 length: 14 amino acids. Germline CDR1 and CDR2: LNHNV and YYDKDF (reference sequence). Trimming took 2 bases from V and 8 from J; bases not matched to a gene: 1. This CDR3 is CATSRWTGDSPLHF. The CDR3 nucleotides are TGTGCCACCAGCAGATGGACAGGGGATTCACCCCTCCACTTT.